The 28 T cell receptor beta chains in this list originate from one sample, sequenced in a study of follicular helper T cells after annual influenza vaccination. The repertoire was sequenced with immunoSEQ multiplex PCR; TCRdb's copy has only in-frame clones and lacks some. The data show some 9,800 clones, with over 80% seen just once and more than 1.5% held by the top ten. Time point reported: 2015-2016 season, pre-vaccination. Sequenced material: CXCR5+ CD38- circulating T follicular helper cells from blood, taken on the day of influenza vaccination. The sample's subset: circulating Tfh, non-naive CD4+CXCR5+PD-1+ (ICOS+CD38+ or ICOS-CD38-). These receptors all come from an adult who received the influenza vaccine.

The V and J genes are TRBV7-2 and TRBJ2-1, with unresolved D. CDR3 size: 13 residues. The germline V and J ends were trimmed by 1 base and 8 bases, with 9 bases remaining between them. In germline, CDR1 is SGHTA, CDR2 FQGNSA. In nucleotides, the CDR3 is TGTGCCAGCAGCTTAGGGCTATTGGATGAGCAGTTCTTC. This translates into CASSLGLLDEQFF.

V usage is TRBV27 and J usage is TRBJ2-7; a weak D match, TRBD2 (5 bases). The ends were cut back, 5 bases at V and 7 bases at J, with 9 bases in the middle. Germline assignment: CDR1 MNHEY and CDR2 SMNVEV (reference sequence). The CDR3 consists of 11 residues. CDR3 DNA sequence: TGTGCCAGCAGTGTGGGCGGGGAGCAGTACTTC. It yields the protein CASSVGGEQYF.

The chain couples TRBV11-1 to TRBJ1-2, with D maybe TRBD1 (5 bases). The germline V and J ends were trimmed by 0 bases and 8 bases, with 13 bases remaining between them. Germline-derived CDR1 and CDR2 are SGHAT and FQDESV (reference sequence). This CDR3 contains 14 residues. CDR3 loop: CASSLAGQGKGYTF. CDR3 in DNA: TGTGCCAGCAGCTTAGCTGGGCAGGGTAAAGGCTACACCTTC.

The rearrangement uses TRBV28 and TRBJ2-7; D is unclear. CDR3 length: 15 amino acids. Trimming left V 4 bases short and J 0 bases short, with 13 bases between. Per germline, CDR1 MDHEN and CDR2 SYDVKM. CDR3 in DNA: TGTGCCAGCAGTTCCCCTTTACTAAGCTCCTACGAGCAGTACTTC. This encodes CASSSPLLSSYEQYF.

The chain is built from TRBV7-3 and TRBJ2-3; D might be TRBD2 (6 bases). This CDR3 is built from 15 residues. The germline V and J ends were trimmed by 5 bases and 0 bases, with 12 bases remaining between them. Germline V gene data show CDR1 as SGHTA and CDR2 as FQGTGA. In nucleotides, the CDR3 is TGTGCCAGCAGCCGGTCGGGACTTAGCACAGATACGCAGTATTTT. This encodes CASSRSGLSTDTQYF.

The CDR3 DNA is TGTGCCAGCAGCCGGGGACAGGGGGCAATGAATGAGCAGTTCTTC. Protein: CASSRGQGAMNEQFF. This sequence joins TRBV7-2 and TRBJ2-1; 12 bases are a match to TRBD1. Per germline, CDR1 SGHTA and CDR2 FQGNSA. The CDR3 loop spans 15 amino acids. Trimming at V came to 5 bases and at J to 7 bases, leaving 6 bases not matched to a gene. Full variable domain (remainder filled in from reference TRBV7-2 and TRBJ2-1): GAGVSQSPSNKVTEKGKDVELRCDPISGHTALYWYRQSLGQGLEFLIYFQGNSAPDKSGLPSDRFSAERTGGSVSTLTIQRTQQEDSAVYLCASSRGQGAMNEQFFGPGTRLTVL.

The genes are TRBV4-1 and TRBJ2-3; 9 bases align to TRBD1. Germline lookup yields CDR1 MGHRA and CDR2 YSYEKL. The CDR3 runs to 17 residues. J lost 2 bases, V lost 0 bases, and 6 bases had no gene match. Here the CDR3 DNA reads TGCGCCAGCAGCCAAGATGGGACAGGGAGGGCCACAGATACGCAGTATTTT. Its translation is CASSQDGTGRATDTQYF.

V is TRBV5-1 and J is TRBJ2-5, with TRBD1 as a possible D gene (6 bases). The CDR3 extends over 15 amino acids. V was shortened by 0 bases and J by 4 bases, with 13 bases between the two germline ends. Germline loops: CDR1 SGHRS, CDR2 YFSETQ. CDR3 amino acids: CASSLANRVGETQYF. CDR3 sequence (DNA): TGCGCCAGCAGCTTGGCCAACAGGGTCGGAGAGACCCAGTACTTC.

The chain uses TRBV10-3 and TRBJ1-4; D may be TRBD1 (5 bases). From germline, CDR1 is ENHRY and CDR2 SYGVKD. The CDR3 runs 15 residues. Deletions cut 3 bases from V and 2 bases from J, with 10 bases between. CDR3 nucleotides: TGTGCCATCAGTGAAAAGGGGACCACTAATGAAAAACTGTTTTTT. Translating gives CAISEKGTTNEKLFF.

The chain couples TRBV7-3 to TRBJ2-6; no reliable D call. Germline CDR1 SGHTA, CDR2 FQGTGA. V was clipped by 2 bases and J by 0 bases, with 11 bases between them. The CDR3 is made up of 17 amino acids. DNA for the CDR3: TGTGCCAGCAGCTTAGGTCCCTCGGGCTCTGGGGCCAACGTCCTGACTTTC. Its translation: CASSLGPSGSGANVLTF.

The sample holds a few counts of this clone. CDR3: CASSPSDQGTYGYTF. Written as DNA, the CDR3 is TGTGCCAGCTCACCTTCTGATCAGGGCACCTATGGCTACACCTTC. The chain carries TRBV18 and TRBJ1-2, with D possibly matching TRBD1 (5 bases). Per the germline V gene, CDR1 is KGHSH and CDR2 is LQKENI. The CDR3 has 15 amino acids. The V end was cut by 3 bases, the J end by 4 bases, with 15 bases between.

The rearrangement joins TRBV11-2 to TRBJ2-5, with D perhaps TRBD2 (6 bases). CDR3 size: 15 residues. The V gene lost 2 bases and the J gene lost 5 bases, with 15 bases spanning the gap. Germline V gives CDR1 SGHAT, CDR2 FQNNGV. The CDR3 coding sequence is TGTGCCAGCAGCTTACTCGGCCTAGCGAGGGAGACCCAGTACTTC. This encodes CASSLLGLARETQYF.

V gene TRBV18 combines with J gene TRBJ2-1, with TRBD2 identical over 10 bases. This CDR3 comprises 15 residues. The germline V gene has CDR1 KGHSH and CDR2 LQKENI. V lost 2 bases and J lost 7; bases outside the gene matches: 5. The CDR3 DNA follows: TGTGCCAGCTCACCAGACCAAGCGGGAGGGAATGAGCAGTTCTTC. This sequence encodes CASSPDQAGGNEQFF.

The chain recombines TRBV5-1 with TRBJ1-4; TRBD1 agrees at 8 bases. V dropped 7 bases and J dropped 4; count of bases not matched to a gene: 6. Germline CDR1 is SGHRS and CDR2 is YFSETQ. This CDR3 is 14 amino acids long. Here the CDR3 DNA reads TGCGCCAGCCATCCGGGACAGGATAATGAAAAACTGTTTTTT. This translates into CASHPGQDNEKLFF.

This chain joins TRBV5-1 and TRBJ1-2; weak D call: TRBD1 (5 bases). V shed 0 bases and J shed 8 bases, with 11 bases lying between them. From germline, CDR1 is SGHRS and CDR2 YFSETQ. CDR3 length: 13 residues. CDR3 in amino acids: CASSLGSGEGYTF. The CDR3 nucleotides read TGCGCCAGCAGCTTGGGATCGGGGGAAGGCTACACCTTC. The full variable domain, with the rest looked up from reference TRBV5-1 and TRBJ1-2, is KAGVTQTPRYLIKTRGQQVTLSCSPISGHRSVSWYQQTPGQGLQFLFEYFSETQRNKGNFPGRFSGRQFSNSRSEMNVSTLELGDSALYLCASSLGSGEGYTFGSGTRLTVV.

V and J are TRBV4-1 and TRBJ1-3, with D unclear. V was cut by 3 bases and J by 0 bases, with 15 bases left in between. Germline V CDR1 and CDR2: MGHRA, YSYEKL. CDR3 length: 17 amino acids. In DNA, the CDR3 is TGCGCCAGCAGCCAGAGCGGGCAGGCCCGCTCTGGAAACACCATATATTTT. Its protein is CASSQSGQARSGNTIYF.

The rearrangement uses TRBV19 and TRBJ2-1, with D possibly called TRBD1 or TRBD2 (6 bases each). The ends were cut back, 2 bases at V and 8 bases at J, with 19 bases in the middle. Germline lookup yields CDR1 LNHDA and CDR2 SQIVND (reference sequence). The CDR3 extends over 16 amino acids. CDR3 sequence: CASSIRGTLTVHEQFF. For the CDR3, the DNA is TGTGCCAGTAGTATAAGGGGGACTCTCACAGTTCATGAGCAGTTCTTC.

This clone was recorded once. The chain recombines TRBV15 with TRBJ1-2; 7 positions agree with TRBD1. CDR3 length: 16 residues. Per the germline V gene, CDR1 is LNHNV and CDR2 is YYDKDF (reference sequence). Trimming took 3 bases from V and 2 from J; bases not matched to a gene: 9. The CDR3 is CATSRAQGGTNYGYTF. CDR3 DNA: TGTGCCACCAGCAGGGCACAAGGGGGCACCAACTATGGCTACACCTTC.

The chain employs TRBV11-1 and TRBJ2-7; tentatively, D is TRBD1 or TRBD2 (5 bases each). Germline CDR1 and CDR2: SGHAT and FQDESV (reference sequence). V was pared by 4 bases and J by 4 bases, with 14 bases between. The CDR3 spans 14 residues. CDR3 sequence (DNA): TGTGCCAGCAGCTCCTTCCGGGACGCATACGAGCAGTACTTC. Protein product: CASSSFRDAYEQYF.

This chain connects TRBV29-1 to TRBJ2-1; D gene uncertain. CDR1 is SQVTM, CDR2 ANQGSEA, per germline. The CDR3 has 12 residues. V gave up 7 bases and J gave up 2 bases, with 9 bases separating them. CDR3 residues: CSGYETYNEQFF. CDR3 in DNA: TGCAGCGGTTATGAAACCTACAATGAGCAGTTCTTC.

The rearrangement uses TRBV10-2 and TRBJ2-2, with 9 bases identical to TRBD1. Trimming removed 10 bases from V and 0 bases from J; junction bases left unmatched: 3. The CDR3 is 14 residues long. Germline CDR1 reads WSHSY; CDR2 reads SAAADI. Here the CDR3 reads CATRQGANTGELFF. CDR3 sequence (DNA): TGCGCCACCCGACAGGGGGCGAACACCGGGGAGCTGTTTTTT.

The rearrangement links TRBV7-8 to TRBJ2-4, with D possibly being TRBD1 (6 bases). Germline-derived CDR1 and CDR2 are SGHVS and FQNEAQ. CDR3 length: 14 amino acids. Trimming pared 5 bases from V and 2 bases from J, leaving 10 bases between. DNA of the CDR3: TGTGCCAGCAGCGTTAGGGGGTCCAAAAACATTCAGTACTTC. It yields the protein CASSVRGSKNIQYF.

The chain employs TRBV10-3 and TRBJ2-1, with 11 bases that match TRBD1. The J segment lost 8 bases and the V segment lost 6 bases, leaving 6 bases of the junction unmatched. The CDR3 extends over 14 amino acids. CDR1 and CDR2 from the germline V gene are ENHRY and SYGVKD. CDR3 sequence: CAISGTGGLDEQFF. The CDR3 nucleotides are TGTGCCATCAGCGGGACAGGGGGTTTAGATGAGCAGTTCTTC.

V gene TRBV19 combines with J gene TRBJ2-5, with D uncertain. CDR1 is LNHDA and CDR2 is SQIVND in the germline V gene (reference sequence). V shed 8 bases and J shed 4 bases, with 5 bases lying between them. The CDR3 is 10 amino acids. In DNA, the CDR3 is TGTGCCAGTGGATTAGAGACCCAGTACTTC. It translates to CASGLETQYF.

V and J are TRBV14 and TRBJ2-7; D not certain. The CDR3 sequence is 14 residues long. The ends were cut back, 1 base at V and 2 bases at J, with 9 bases in the middle. Looked up from germline, CDR1 is SGHDN and CDR2 is FVKESK. DNA of the CDR3: TGTGCCAGCAGCCAAGCAACCCCTCCCTACGAGCAGTACTTC. Its protein product is CASSQATPPYEQYF.

CDR3 loop: CASSLVGRELFF. The CDR3 region has the DNA TGTGCCAGCAGCTTGGTTGGTAGGGAGCTGTTTTTT. This chain joins TRBV5-4 and TRBJ2-2; no clear D. Between the trimmed V and J ends, which lost 0 bases and 9 bases, there was a span of 6 bases. Germline-derived CDR1 and CDR2 are SGHNT and YYREEE (reference sequence). The CDR3 is 12 residues long.

The chain couples TRBV5-1 to TRBJ2-2; the D gene is possibly TRBD2 (6 bases). The CDR3 covers 15 residues. The V end was cut by 4 bases, the J end by 3 bases, with 13 bases between. CDR1 SGHRS and CDR2 YFSETQ come from the germline V gene. This chain's CDR3 is CASSGRTGDTGELFF. In nucleotides, the CDR3 is TGCGCCAGCAGCGGTAGGACGGGGGACACCGGGGAGCTGTTTTTT.

The J gene is TRBJ2-6, the V gene TRBV7-8; a weak D match, TRBD1 (6 bases). The V gene's germline CDR1 is SGHVS and CDR2 FQNEAQ. Trimming removed 1 base at V and 0 bases at J, with 19 bases between. The CDR3 spans 20 residues. The chain's CDR3 is CASSLVPGQTLFSGANVLTF. The CDR3 DNA sequence: TGTGCCAGCAGCTTAGTTCCGGGACAAACCCTTTTCTCTGGGGCCAACGTCCTGACTTTC.